The rows below give T cell receptor beta chains drawn from one sample of a study of control samples from healthy donors and cancer patients. Produced via immunoSEQ multiplex PCR; TCRdb's table is partial and in-frame only. The profile covers 100,000 to 150,000 clones, with around nine tenths appearing a single time and about 2.3% taken by the ten largest. Sequenced: blood. These receptors came from a middle-aged man in good health. The conserved cysteine and the conserved F or W are not part of the CDR3 here.

TRBJ1-1 | TRBV5-4 | ASSWGRGSVNTEAF
TRBJ2-6 | TRBV27 | ASRRGSGANVLT
TRBJ2-2 | TRBV24-1 | ATSDAGQGAAGELF
TRBJ2-1 | TRBV6-6 | ASNPGVSYNEQF
TRBJ2-1 | TRBV18 | ASSPLAGGGAYEQF
TRBJ2-2 | TRBV25-1 | ASSDHDRRTGELF
TRBJ2-3 | TRBV27 | ASSLRTGTVNTDTQY
TRBJ2-1 | TRBV2 | ASRRDYNEQF
TRBJ1-5 | TRBV16 | ASSQRSGTYQPQH
TRBJ2-1 | TRBV4-1 | ASSHRTSSYNEQF
TRBJ2-5 | TRBV9 | ASSVAVRGGEETQY
TRBJ1-5 | TRBV5-8 | ASSLGATVGQPQH
TRBJ2-1 | TRBV4-2 | ASSVEGGRGGRNEQF
TRBJ2-1 | TRBV3-1/TRBV3-2 | ASSQGGVWQF
TRBJ1-1 | TRBV6-1 | ASSEGSGQASAEAF
TRBJ1-3 | TRBV5-6 | ASSLFKGTIY
TRBJ1-4 | TRBV6-5 | ASNKSPNEKLF
TRBJ2-3 | TRBV28 | ASSFPTASSTDTQY
TRBJ1-6 | TRBV19 | ASSSNAGAGAPLH
TRBJ2-2 | TRBV7-8 | ASSLGGPNTGELF
TRBJ2-5 | TRBV6-6 | ASTKGGVGETQY
TRBJ2-1 | TRBV5-1 | ASHYTNEQF
TRBJ2-7 | TRBV28 | ASSPRRTGIYEQY
TRBJ2-1 | TRBV11-3 | ASSAGRSEQF
TRBJ2-3 | TRBV19 | ASSPIQKTTDTQY
TRBJ2-7 | TRBV19 | ASSTGVPSYEQY
TRBJ2-1 | TRBV5-4 | ASEVGGSYNEQF
TRBJ2-1 | TRBV6-6 | ASSDRGSSYNEQF
TRBJ1-3 | TRBV7-3 | ASSLNPPFSGNTIY
TRBJ1-1 | TRBV14 | ASSRGTPSTEAF
TRBJ2-5 | TRBV10-3 | AISESHRLAGGRGETQY
TRBJ1-2 | TRBV7-9 | ASRSTGLFDGYT
TRBJ1-2 | TRBV19 | AQGRQGQYT
TRBJ2-6 | TRBV3-1/TRBV3-2 | ASSRQAAGANVLT
TRBJ1-4 | TRBV27 | ASRNRGANEKLF
TRBJ1-1 | TRBV5-5 | ASSLEGLTNTEAF
TRBJ1-2 | TRBV6-1 | ASSEGDRGYGYT
TRBJ1-5 | TRBV15 | ATSARNTPGQGLYGDQPQH
TRBJ2-7 | TRBV10-2 | ATSDGLAYEQY
TRBJ2-7 | TRBV5-5 | ASSPDRGGEQY
TRBJ2-4 | TRBV30 | AWSVMRAGAKNIQY
TRBJ2-2 | TRBV9 | ASSSQLAGIPGELF